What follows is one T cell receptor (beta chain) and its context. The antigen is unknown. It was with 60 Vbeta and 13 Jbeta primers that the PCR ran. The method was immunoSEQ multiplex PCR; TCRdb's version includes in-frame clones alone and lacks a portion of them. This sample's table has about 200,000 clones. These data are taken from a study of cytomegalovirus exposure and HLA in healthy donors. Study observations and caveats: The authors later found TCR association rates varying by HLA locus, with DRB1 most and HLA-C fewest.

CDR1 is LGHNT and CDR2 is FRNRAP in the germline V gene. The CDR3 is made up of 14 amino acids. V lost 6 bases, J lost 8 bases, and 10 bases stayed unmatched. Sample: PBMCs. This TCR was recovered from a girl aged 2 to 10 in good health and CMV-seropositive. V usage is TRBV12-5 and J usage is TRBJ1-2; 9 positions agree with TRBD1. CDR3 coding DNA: TGTGCTAGTGGGATGACAGGGGGAAGTAGCGGCTACACCTTC. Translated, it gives CASGMTGGSSGYTF.